The 27 T cell receptor beta chains below all came from one sample that was sequenced in a study of blood T cell repertoires in COVID-19. Generated by immunoSEQ multiplex PCR, the TCRdb table keeps only in-frame clones and is missing some. In the table there are roughly 29,000 clones, 75% to 85% of which are singletons. Input material: peripheral blood. The receptors originated from a man between 65 and 85 years old with active COVID-19.

V gene TRBV6-5 combines with J gene TRBJ1-1, with 9 bases identical to TRBD1. This CDR3 region has 14 residues. Germline CDR1 reads MNHEY; CDR2 reads SVGAGI. V lost 0 bases and J lost 11; bases outside the gene matches: 7. CDR3 loop: CASSYSGTGKGAFF. The CDR3 DNA reads as TGTGCCAGCAGTTACTCGGGGACAGGGAAGGGGGCTTTCTTT.

V usage is TRBV28 and J usage is TRBJ1-4, with 10 bases that match TRBD1. Germline trimming cut 5 bases from V and 4 bases from J; bases unmatched to any gene: 7. The CDR3 is made up of 16 amino acids. Germline V gives CDR1 MDHEN, CDR2 SYDVKM. CDR3: CASSRQGASDNEKLFF. Written as DNA, the CDR3 is TGTGCCAGCAGTCGACAGGGGGCGTCGGATAATGAAAAACTGTTTTTT.

This clone was detected only a few times. The J gene is TRBJ2-3, the V gene TRBV5-1; no clear D gene. V was trimmed by 4 bases and J by 0 bases, leaving 6 bases between them. Germline CDR1 and CDR2: SGHRS and YFSETQ. CDR3 size: 13 residues. CDR3 in amino acids: CASSIYSTDTQYF. Here the CDR3 DNA reads TGCGCCAGCAGCATATATAGCACAGATACGCAGTATTTT.

V and J are TRBV25-1 and TRBJ1-4; a weak D match, TRBD1 (6 bases). CDR1 is MGHDK, CDR2 SYGVNS, per germline. Trimming removed 3 bases at V and 7 bases at J, with 12 bases between. CDR3 length: 14 residues. The CDR3 here is CASSEGARGEKLFF. The CDR3 DNA reads TGTGCCAGCAGTGAGGGGGCGCGCGGTGAAAAACTGTTTTTT.

CDR3 bases: TGTGCTAGTGCAGGTTCAGGTCCAGAGACCCAGTACTTC. Protein: CASAGSGPETQYF. This sequence joins TRBV12-5 and TRBJ2-5; D gene ambiguous. The CDR3 has 13 amino acids. The ends were cut back, 7 bases at V and 4 bases at J, with 13 bases in the middle. Germline V gives CDR1 LGHNT, CDR2 FRNRAP. The whole variable domain, remainder taken from reference TRBV12-5 and TRBJ2-5, is DARVTQTPRHKVTEMGQEVTMRCQPILGHNTVFWYRQTMMQGLELLAYFRNRAPLDDSGMPKDRFSAEMPDATLATLKIQPSEPRDSAVYFCASAGSGPETQYFGPGTRLLVL.

The rearrangement links TRBV9 to TRBJ2-5; 8 bases line up with TRBD2. The CDR3 is made up of 15 amino acids. CDR1 and CDR2 from the germline V gene are SGDLS and YYNGEE. The J segment lost 6 bases and the V segment lost 4 bases, leaving 11 bases of the junction unmatched. The CDR3 region is CASSLTSDSPKTQYF. CDR3 bases: TGTGCCAGCAGCTTGACTAGCGATTCCCCCAAGACCCAGTACTTC. The full variable domain, rest sourced from reference TRBV9 and TRBJ2-5, is DSGVTQTPKHLITATGQRVTLRCSPRSGDLSVYWYQQSLDQGLQFLIQYYNGEERAKGNILERFSAQQFPDLHSELNLSSLELGDSALYFCASSLTSDSPKTQYFGPGTRLLVL.

J is TRBJ1-5 and V is TRBV9, with D tentatively TRBD1 (5 bases). There are 16 residues in the CDR3. The V gene's germline CDR1 is SGDLS and CDR2 YYNGEE. Between the trimmed V and J ends, which lost 4 bases and 0 bases, there was a span of 14 bases. The DNA for the CDR3 is TGTGCCAGCAGCCGTAGTCCAGGGATTAGCAATCAGCCCCAGCATTTT. Amino acids: CASSRSPGISNQPQHF.

This clone was detected once. The chain recombines TRBV11-2 with TRBJ1-3, with D possibly TRBD1 on 6 matching bases. Germline lookup yields CDR1 SGHAT and CDR2 FQNNGV. The CDR3 consists of 16 residues. Trimming left V 1 base short and J 0 bases short, with 10 bases between. Here the CDR3 DNA reads TGTGCCAGCAGCTTAGGGACAGCTCACTCTGGAAACACCATATATTTT. It is translated as CASSLGTAHSGNTIYF.

This sequence joins TRBV9 and TRBJ2-2; 9 bases map to TRBD1. The CDR3 is 16 amino acids. The J segment lost 5 bases and the V segment lost 3 bases, leaving 8 bases of the junction unmatched. Germline V gene sequence: CDR1 SGDLS, CDR2 YYNGEE. The CDR3 sequence is CASSAGTGSRTGELFF. The DNA for the CDR3 is TGTGCCAGCAGCGCCGGGACAGGGTCGAGAACCGGGGAGCTGTTTTTT.

This clone has a single count. The chain employs TRBV7-3 and TRBJ1-4, with TRBD1 identical over 7 bases. With V trimmed by 5 bases and J by 3 bases, 3 bases remained unmatched. CDR1 and CDR2 (germline): SGHTA, FQGTGA. The CDR3 totals 14 residues. Here the CDR3 reads CASSPDRANEKLFF. The CDR3 region has the DNA TGTGCCAGCAGCCCCGACAGGGCTAATGAAAAACTGTTTTTT.

The chain recombines TRBV10-3 with TRBJ1-5, with D unresolved. V lost 6 bases, J lost 1 base, and 10 bases lay in between. Germline V gene sequence: CDR1 ENHRY, CDR2 SYGVKD. The CDR3 is made up of 14 amino acids. CDR3 region: CAISGMPSNQPQHF. CDR3 nucleotides: TGTGCCATCAGCGGGATGCCCAGCAATCAGCCCCAGCATTTT.

This clone occurred a few times. This rearrangement joins TRBV2 to TRBJ2-2, with 10 bases lining up with TRBD2. The CDR3 sequence is 18 residues long. The germline V gene has CDR1 SNHLY and CDR2 FYNNEI. Unmatched junction bases numbered 10, after V lost 3 bases and J lost 3 bases. The CDR3 DNA sequence: TGTGCCAGCAGTGATTTTACAGCGGGAGGGTGGGACACCGGGGAGCTGTTTTTT. Translating it yields CASSDFTAGGWDTGELFF.

V and J are TRBV21-1 and TRBJ2-5; TRBD2, the D gene given by the table, was not confirmed from the DNA. TRBV21-1 is termed a pseudogene. This CDR3 contains 14 residues. The CDR3 loop is CASTTRVIRETQYF. Here the CDR3 DNA reads TGTGCCAGCACTACACGGGTGATTCGAGAGACCCAGTACTTC.

This clone was recorded once. The chain employs TRBV14 and TRBJ2-7; 7 nucleotides match TRBD2. V was pared by 4 bases and J by 4 bases, with 13 bases of the junction left unmatched. Germline CDR1 and CDR2: SGHDN and FVKESK. The CDR3 is 16 amino acids. This CDR3 is CASSPPGLAASYEQYF. CDR3 nucleotide sequence: TGTGCCAGCAGCCCTCCGGGGCTAGCGGCATCGTACGAGCAGTACTTC.

The chain couples TRBV7-9 to TRBJ2-3; TRBD2 agrees at 7 bases. The CDR3 runs to 15 residues. The germline V gene has CDR1 SEHNR and CDR2 FQNEAQ (reference sequence). With V trimmed by 8 bases and J by 1 base, 9 bases remained unmatched. The CDR3 coding sequence is TGTGCCAGCGGATCGAGCGCGGGGGGCACAGATACGCAGTATTTT. This gives the protein CASGSSAGGTDTQYF.

J is TRBJ2-5 and V is TRBV7-3, with TRBD2 matching 9 bases. The trim removed 2 bases at V and 1 base at J, leaving 2 bases unmatched. Germline assignment: CDR1 SGHTA and CDR2 FQGTGA. The CDR3 consists of 15 residues. The CDR3 coding sequence is TGTGCCAGCAGCTTATTAGCGGGAGTCCAAGAGACCCAGTACTTC. Translation: CASSLLAGVQETQYF. Using reference TRBV7-3 and TRBJ2-5 for the parts outside the CDR3, the full variable domain is GAGVSQTPSNKVTEKGKYVELRCDPISGHTALYWYRQSLGQGPEFLIYFQGTGAADDSGLPNDRFFAVRPEGSVSTLKIQRTERGDSAVYLCASSLLAGVQETQYFGPGTRLLVL.

The CDR3 loop is CASSSSSGTENSPLHF. The CDR3 coding sequence is TGTGCCAGCTCATCATCATCCGGGACAGAAAATTCACCCCTCCACTTT. The V and J genes are TRBV18 and TRBJ1-6; 7 nucleotides align to TRBD1. The CDR3 covers 16 residues. Germline V gene lookup returns CDR1 KGHSH and CDR2 LQKENI. Trimming removed 5 bases from V and 7 bases from J; junction bases left unmatched: 11.

The chain has TRBV29-1 and TRBJ2-2, with 10 nucleotides matching TRBD1. The CDR3 extends over 15 amino acids. V shed 6 bases, J shed 5 bases, and the junction held 9 bases outside the gene matches. Germline lookup yields CDR1 SQVTM and CDR2 ANQGSEA. The CDR3 sequence is CSVQGDRGVTGELFF. In nucleotides, the CDR3 is TGCAGCGTGCAAGGGGACAGGGGAGTTACCGGGGAGCTGTTTTTT.

The V gene is TRBV5-1, the J gene TRBJ2-1; 11 bases are a match to TRBD2. With 0 bases clipped from V and 4 bases from J, the junction kept 3 bases outside the gene matches. The CDR3 contains 16 residues. Germline V gene data show CDR1 as SGHRS and CDR2 as YFSETQ. CDR3 nucleotides: TGCGCCAGCAGCTTGGGAGGGACTAGCGGTTACAATGAGCAGTTCTTC. Protein product: CASSLGGTSGYNEQFF.

The chain employs TRBV18 and TRBJ1-5; 7 bases fit TRBD1. The CDR3 sequence is 14 residues long. Germline assignment: CDR1 KGHSH and CDR2 LQKENI. The ends lost 4 bases at V and 5 bases at J; junction bases unmatched: 5. CDR3 DNA sequence: TGTGCCAGCTCACTTGCAGACAGGGATCAGCCCCAGCATTTT. This gives the protein CASSLADRDQPQHF.

CDR3: CASSSTVQPNEKLFF. In DNA form, the CDR3 reads TGCGCCAGCAGCTCGACAGTTCAGCCTAATGAAAAACTGTTTTTT. This chain joins TRBV5-1 and TRBJ1-4; a possible D gene is TRBD1 (5 bases). Trimming cost V 3 bases and J 3 bases, with 12 bases left between them. The germline CDR1 and CDR2 sequences are SGHRS and YFSETQ. The CDR3 is made up of 15 amino acids.

A single count supports this clone. The chain is built from TRBV7-3 and TRBJ2-3, with 9 bases matching TRBD1. With 3 bases clipped from V and 3 bases from J, the junction kept 4 bases outside the gene matches. The CDR3 covers 15 residues. Germline CDR1 SGHTA, CDR2 FQGTGA. CDR3 region: CASSFGTGKTDTQYF. In DNA, the CDR3 is TGTGCCAGCAGCTTCGGGACAGGGAAGACAGATACGCAGTATTTT.

V and J are TRBV7-9 and TRBJ2-1; a weak D match, TRBD1 (6 bases). The V and J ends lost 5 bases and 3 bases respectively, with 17 bases between them. The CDR3 loop spans 16 amino acids. Germline V gives CDR1 SEHNR, CDR2 FQNEAQ (reference sequence). The CDR3 is CASSPPYREIYNEQFF. The CDR3 DNA reads as TGTGCCAGCAGCCCACCCTACAGGGAGATCTACAATGAGCAGTTCTTC.

The genes are TRBV10-2 and TRBJ1-5; tentative D call: TRBD1 (6 bases). V was trimmed by 4 bases and J by 0 bases, leaving 16 bases between them. The CDR3 is made up of 17 amino acids. Germline lookup yields CDR1 WSHSY and CDR2 SAAADI. This CDR3 is CASSALKDSVSNQPQHF. For the CDR3, the DNA is TGCGCCAGCAGTGCCCTCAAGGACAGTGTTAGCAATCAGCCCCAGCATTTT.

The J gene is TRBJ2-7, the V gene TRBV7-8, with 7 nucleotides matching TRBD1. CDR3 length: 16 residues. CDR1 and CDR2 (germline): SGHVS, FQNEAQ. V dropped 5 bases and J dropped 2; count of bases not matched to a gene: 12. This CDR3 reads CASSQGATGAAYEQYF. The DNA of the CDR3 is TGTGCCAGCAGCCAAGGGGCTACAGGGGCAGCCTACGAGCAGTACTTC.

The chain recombines TRBV7-3 with TRBJ2-1, with TRBD2 matching over 14 bases. The V gene end was trimmed by 5 bases and the J gene end by 6 bases; junction bases not matched to a gene: 12. The CDR3 covers 18 residues. CDR1 is SGHTA, CDR2 FQGTGA, per germline. The CDR3 sequence is CASSRGLAGGFGSNEQFF. The CDR3, as DNA: TGTGCCAGCAGCCGAGGACTAGCGGGAGGATTTGGGAGCAATGAGCAGTTCTTC.

The J gene is TRBJ2-7, the V gene TRBV11-2, with D perhaps TRBD2 (6 bases). Germline CDR1 reads SGHAT; CDR2 reads FQNNGV. Trimming shortened V by 3 bases and J by 3 bases, and 12 bases separated the two germline ends. The CDR3 has 14 amino acids. The CDR3 nucleotides are TGTGCCAGCAGCTTTAGTCTAGCGAACTACGAGCAGTACTTC. This gives the protein CASSFSLANYEQYF.